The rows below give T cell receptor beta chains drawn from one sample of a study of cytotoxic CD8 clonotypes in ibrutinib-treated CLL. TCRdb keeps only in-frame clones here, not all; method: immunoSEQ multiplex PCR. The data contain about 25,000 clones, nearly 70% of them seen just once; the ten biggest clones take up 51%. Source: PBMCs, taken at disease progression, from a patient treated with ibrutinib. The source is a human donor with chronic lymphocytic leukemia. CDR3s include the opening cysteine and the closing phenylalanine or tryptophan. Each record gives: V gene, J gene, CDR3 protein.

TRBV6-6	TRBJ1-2	CASSPGTQARYGYTF
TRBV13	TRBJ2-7	CASSVTPKLSF
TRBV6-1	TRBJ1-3	CASSDRGNTIYF
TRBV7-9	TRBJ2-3	CASSLGLAGIDTQYF
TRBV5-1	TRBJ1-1	CASSPGHADNTEAFF
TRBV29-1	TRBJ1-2	CSAGEGTNYGYTF
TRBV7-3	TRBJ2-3	CASSFQTGRTDTQYF
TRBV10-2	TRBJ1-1	CASSKGNTEAFF
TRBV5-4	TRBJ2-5	CASSLQGAGGETQYF
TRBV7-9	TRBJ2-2	CASSLDGELFF
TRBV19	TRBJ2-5	CASSILGKETQYF
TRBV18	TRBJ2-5	CASSPAQFTGIQETQYF
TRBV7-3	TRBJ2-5	CASSPGMGETQYF
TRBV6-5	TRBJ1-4	CASSPLNGRSEKLFF
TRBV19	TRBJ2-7	CASSRTAGAEQYF
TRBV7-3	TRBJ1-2	CASSLSGQGATGYTF
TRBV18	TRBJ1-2	CASSRTGQGAPNYGYTF
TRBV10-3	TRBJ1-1	CAISESGGRTEAFF
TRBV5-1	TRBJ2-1	CASSLGQGSWDEQFF
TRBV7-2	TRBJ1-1	CASSPSNPGAVTEAFF
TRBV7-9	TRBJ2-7	CASSPGWGEVGEQYF
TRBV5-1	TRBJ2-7	CASSQGGTAYEQYF
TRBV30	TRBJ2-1	CAWSVSNEQFF
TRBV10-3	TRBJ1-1	CAISESPVRGTEAFF
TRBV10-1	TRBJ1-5	CASSESTESPNQPQHF
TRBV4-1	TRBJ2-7	CASSQSTSGASYEQYF
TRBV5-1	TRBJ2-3	CASSPGGSSTDTQYF
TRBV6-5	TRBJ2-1	CASSYGLAGGYNEQFF
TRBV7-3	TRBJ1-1	CASSSRPVGQGKNTEAFF
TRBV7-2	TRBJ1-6	CASSLPRNNSPLHF
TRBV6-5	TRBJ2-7	CASSPRGGGEQYF
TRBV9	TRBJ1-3	CASSPSGAPSGNTIYF
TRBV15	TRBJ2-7	CATSRDLAYEQYF
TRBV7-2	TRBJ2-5	CASSLIFQETQYF
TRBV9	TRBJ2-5	CASSPGWVAGGRETQYF
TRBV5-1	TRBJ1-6	CASSLASGALGNSPLHF
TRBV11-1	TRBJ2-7	CASRSTGTSDYEQYF
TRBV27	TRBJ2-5	CASTGMFGETQYF
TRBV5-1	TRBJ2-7	CASSFLGESSYEQYF
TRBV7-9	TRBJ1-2	CASSHPDWDGYTF
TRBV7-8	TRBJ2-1	CASSPRDKRNEQFF
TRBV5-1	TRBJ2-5	CASSLEQGGETQYF
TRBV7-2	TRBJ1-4	CASSPQGFNEKLFF
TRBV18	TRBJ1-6	CASSPNGNSPLHF
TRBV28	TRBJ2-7	CASSLWDSTYEQYF
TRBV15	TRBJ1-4	CATSRGRISTNEKLFF
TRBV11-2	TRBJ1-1	CASSSQGKNTEAFF
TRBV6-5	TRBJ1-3	CASSGRNSGNTIYF
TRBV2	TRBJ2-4	CASSEGGSRKNIQYF
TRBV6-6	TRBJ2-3	CASTPYDGTDTQYF
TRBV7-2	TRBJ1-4	CASSPWFGEKLFF
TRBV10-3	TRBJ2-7	CAISEGGGSYEQYF
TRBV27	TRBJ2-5	CASSLLGKETQYF